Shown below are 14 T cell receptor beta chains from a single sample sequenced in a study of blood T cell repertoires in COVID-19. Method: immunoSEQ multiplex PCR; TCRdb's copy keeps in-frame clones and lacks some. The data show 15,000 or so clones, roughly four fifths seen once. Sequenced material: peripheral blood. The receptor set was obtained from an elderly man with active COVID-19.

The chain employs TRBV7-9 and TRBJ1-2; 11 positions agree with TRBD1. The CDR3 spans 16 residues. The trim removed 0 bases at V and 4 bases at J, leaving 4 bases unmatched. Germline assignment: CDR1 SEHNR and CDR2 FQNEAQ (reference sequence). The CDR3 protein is CASSLAGQGAGYGYTF. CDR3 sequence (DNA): TGTGCCAGCAGCTTAGCCGGACAGGGGGCGGGCTATGGCTACACCTTC.

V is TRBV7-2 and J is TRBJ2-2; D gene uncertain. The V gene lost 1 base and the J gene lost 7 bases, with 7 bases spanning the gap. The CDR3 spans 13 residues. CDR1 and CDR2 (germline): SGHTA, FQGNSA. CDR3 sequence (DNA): TGTGCCAGCAGCTTAGGACAACTCGGGGAGCTGTTTTTT. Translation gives CASSLGQLGELFF.

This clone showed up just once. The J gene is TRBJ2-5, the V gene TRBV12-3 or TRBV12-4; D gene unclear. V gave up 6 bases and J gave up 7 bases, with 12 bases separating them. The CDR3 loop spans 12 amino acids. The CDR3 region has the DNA TGTGCCAGCAGCGCCGCATTCGGGACCCAGTACTTC. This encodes CASSAAFGTQYF.

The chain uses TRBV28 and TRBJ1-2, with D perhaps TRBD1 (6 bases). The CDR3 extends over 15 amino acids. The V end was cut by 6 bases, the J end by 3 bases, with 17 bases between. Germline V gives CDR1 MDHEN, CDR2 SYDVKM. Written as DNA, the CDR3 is TGTGCCAGCAGCGCACCGAGTGGGGGCGACTATGGCTACACCTTC. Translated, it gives CASSAPSGGDYGYTF.

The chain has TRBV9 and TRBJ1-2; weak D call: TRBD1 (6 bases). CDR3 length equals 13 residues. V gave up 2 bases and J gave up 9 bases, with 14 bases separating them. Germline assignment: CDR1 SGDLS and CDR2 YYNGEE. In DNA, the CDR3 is TGTGCCAGCAGCGTCTGGCAGGGGAAGTGCTACACCTTC. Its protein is CASSVWQGKCYTF.

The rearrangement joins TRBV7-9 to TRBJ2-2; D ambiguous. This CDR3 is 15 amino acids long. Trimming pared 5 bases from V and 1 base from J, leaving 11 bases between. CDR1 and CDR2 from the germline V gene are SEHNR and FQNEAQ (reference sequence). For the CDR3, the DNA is TGTGCCAGCAGCCCCGTGGCGGTGAACACCGGGGAGCTGTTTTTT. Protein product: CASSPVAVNTGELFF.

The CDR3 DNA reads TGTGCCAGCAGCGATCCGGGACTAGCGGGACCCATATCCTACAATGAGCAGTTCTTC. Protein: CASSDPGLAGPISYNEQFF. This sequence joins TRBV6-4 and TRBJ2-1, with 13 bases aligning to TRBD2. The ends lost 6 bases at V and 1 base at J; junction bases unmatched: 12. CDR1 MRHNA and CDR2 SNTAGT come from the germline V gene. The CDR3 has 19 residues.

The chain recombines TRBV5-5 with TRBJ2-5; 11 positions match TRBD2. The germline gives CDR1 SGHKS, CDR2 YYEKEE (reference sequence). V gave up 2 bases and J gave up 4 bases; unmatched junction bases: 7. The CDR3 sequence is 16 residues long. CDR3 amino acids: CASSFGLAGGGETQYF. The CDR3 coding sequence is TGTGCCAGCAGCTTCGGGCTAGCGGGAGGAGGAGAGACCCAGTACTTC.

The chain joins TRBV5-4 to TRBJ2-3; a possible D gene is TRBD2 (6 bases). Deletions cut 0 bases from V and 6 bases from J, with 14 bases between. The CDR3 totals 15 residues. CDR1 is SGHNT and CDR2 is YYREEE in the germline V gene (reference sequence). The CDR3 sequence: CASSLGGTRYDTQYF. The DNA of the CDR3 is TGTGCCAGCAGCTTGGGAGGGACTCGATACGATACGCAGTATTTT. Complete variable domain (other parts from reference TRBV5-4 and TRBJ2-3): ETGVTQSPTHLIKTRGQQVTLRCSSQSGHNTVSWYQQALGQGPQFIFQYYREEENGRGNFPPRFSGLQFPNYSSELNVNALELDDSALYLCASSLGGTRYDTQYFGPGTRLTVL.

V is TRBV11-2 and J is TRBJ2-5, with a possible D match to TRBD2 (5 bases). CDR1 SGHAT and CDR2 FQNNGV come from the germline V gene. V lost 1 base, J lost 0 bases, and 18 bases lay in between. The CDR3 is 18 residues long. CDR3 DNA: TGTGCCAGCAGCTTAGTCGGTAGGGCTAGCAGGTACCAAGAGACCCAGTACTTC. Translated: CASSLVGRASRYQETQYF. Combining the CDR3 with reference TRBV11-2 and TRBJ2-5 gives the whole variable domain EAGVAQSPRYKIIEKRQSVAFWCNPISGHATLYWYQQILGQGPKLLIQFQNNGVVDDSQLPKDRFSAERLKGVDSTLKIQPAKLEDSAVYLCASSLVGRASRYQETQYFGPGTRLLVL.

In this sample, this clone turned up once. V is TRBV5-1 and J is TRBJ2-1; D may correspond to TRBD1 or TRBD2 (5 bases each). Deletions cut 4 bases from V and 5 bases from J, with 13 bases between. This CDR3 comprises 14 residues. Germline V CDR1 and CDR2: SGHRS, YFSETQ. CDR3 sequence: CASSLGRADNEQFF. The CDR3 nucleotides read TGCGCCAGCAGCCTGGGACGAGCGGACAATGAGCAGTTCTTC.

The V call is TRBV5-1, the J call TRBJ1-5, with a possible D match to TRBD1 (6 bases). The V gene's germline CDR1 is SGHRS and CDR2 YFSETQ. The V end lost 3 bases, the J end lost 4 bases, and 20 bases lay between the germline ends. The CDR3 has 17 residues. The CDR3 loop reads CASSSDPLDRANQPQHF. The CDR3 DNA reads TGCGCCAGCAGCTCGGACCCCCTGGACAGAGCAAATCAGCCCCAGCATTTT.

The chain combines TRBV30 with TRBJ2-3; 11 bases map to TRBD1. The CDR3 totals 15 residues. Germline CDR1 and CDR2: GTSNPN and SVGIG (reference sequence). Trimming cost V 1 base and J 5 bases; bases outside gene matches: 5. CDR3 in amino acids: CAWSAGTGGLDTQYF. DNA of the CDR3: TGTGCCTGGAGTGCCGGGACAGGGGGTTTAGATACGCAGTATTTT.

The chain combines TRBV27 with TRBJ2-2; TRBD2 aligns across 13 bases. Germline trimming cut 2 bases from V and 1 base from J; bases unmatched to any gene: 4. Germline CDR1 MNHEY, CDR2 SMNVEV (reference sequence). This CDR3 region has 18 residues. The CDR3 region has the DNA TGTGCCAGCAGTTTACAACTAGCGGGAGGGCTGAACACCGGGGAGCTGTTTTTT. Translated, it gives CASSLQLAGGLNTGELFF.